These 18 T cell receptor beta chains share one sample of origin, sequenced in a study of TIL therapy for anti-PD-1-resistant metastatic lung cancer. This was the immunoSEQ v3 assay. Some clones are missing from TCRdb's copy, which holds only in-frame ones; the method was immunoSEQ multiplex PCR. The profile shows 55,000 to 65,000 clones, 55% to 70% of them singletons. Described time point: pre-treatment sample, taken before nivolumab and TIL therapy. The sequenced sample was blood, obtained at baseline. The source of these receptors is a person between 25 and 79 years old with non-small cell lung cancer.

V and J are TRBV15 and TRBJ2-7, with 7 bases aligning to TRBD1. Germline V lookup: CDR1 LNHNV, CDR2 YYDKDF (reference sequence). The CDR3 covers 13 residues. J lost 5 bases, V lost 2 bases, and 3 bases had no gene match. The CDR3 sequence is CATSRPQGNEQYF. The CDR3, as DNA: TGTGCCACCAGCAGACCACAGGGGAACGAGCAGTACTTC.

This chain joins TRBV7-9 and TRBJ2-1; 11 bases are a match to TRBD2. The CDR3 runs 15 residues. The V and J ends lost 7 bases and 5 bases, in that order; junction bases with no gene match: 7. Germline V CDR1 and CDR2: SEHNR, FQNEAQ (reference sequence). CDR3 nucleotides: TGTGCCAGCAACGTAGCGGGAGGGGGCGACAATGAGCAGTTCTTC. Translating it yields CASNVAGGGDNEQFF.

The rearrangement links TRBV28 to TRBJ2-7; 13 bases line up with TRBD2. CDR3 size: 16 residues. The V segment lost 4 bases and the J segment 2 bases; nucleotides outside the gene matches: 5. Germline CDR1 reads MDHEN; CDR2 reads SYDVKM. The CDR3 DNA is TGTGCCAGCAGTTCCCCCGGGACTAGCGGGGCCTACGAGCAGTACTTC. The encoded protein is CASSSPGTSGAYEQYF.

The chain employs TRBV10-1 and TRBJ2-7, with D possibly matching TRBD2 (5 bases). This CDR3 contains 13 residues. V was cut by 6 bases and J by 2 bases, with 11 bases left in between. CDR1 and CDR2 (germline): WNHNN, SYGVQD (reference sequence). The CDR3 spells CASRWTGTYEQYF. DNA of the CDR3: TGCGCCAGCAGATGGACGGGGACCTACGAGCAGTACTTC.

CDR3 sequence (DNA): TGTGCCAGCAGTGAGTCTCCCATGAAGACTGGAAACACCATATATTTT. As protein: CASSESPMKTGNTIYF. The V call is TRBV2, the J call TRBJ1-3; no clear D. The germline gives CDR1 SNHLY, CDR2 FYNNEI. This CDR3 has 16 residues. The V end lost 3 bases, the J end lost 2 bases, and 14 bases lay between the germline ends.

The rearrangement joins TRBV2 to TRBJ1-1; the match to TRBD1 covers 9 bases. In germline, CDR1 is SNHLY, CDR2 FYNNEI. J lost 10 bases, V lost 2 bases, and 5 bases had no gene match. The CDR3 covers 13 residues. This CDR3 is CASSESGQGRAFF. CDR3 coding DNA: TGTGCCAGCAGTGAATCAGGACAGGGGAGAGCTTTCTTT.

The rearrangement links TRBV30 to TRBJ2-1; no firm D call. Trimming stripped 3 bases from V and 0 bases from J, with 9 bases between. The CDR3 has 14 residues. The germline CDR1 and CDR2 sequences are GTSNPN and SVGIG (reference sequence). CDR3 bases: TGTGCCTGGAGGGATCTGGGCTCCTACAATGAGCAGTTCTTC. Amino acids: CAWRDLGSYNEQFF.

The chain is built from TRBV20-1 and TRBJ1-2; maybe TRBD1 (6 bases). The CDR3 extends over 11 amino acids. Trimming stripped 3 bases from V and 5 bases from J, with 7 bases between. From germline, CDR1 is DFQATT and CDR2 SNEGSKA (reference sequence). CDR3: CSARQGYGYTF. In DNA form, the CDR3 reads TGCAGTGCTAGGCAGGGGTATGGCTACACCTTC.

This clone was seen only once. The rearrangement uses TRBV4-1 and TRBJ2-5, with D tentatively TRBD2 (6 bases). Trimming left V 2 bases short and J 5 bases short, with 12 bases between. This CDR3 contains 14 residues. Germline V lookup: CDR1 MGHRA, CDR2 YSYEKL. The DNA of the CDR3 is TGCGCCAGCAGCCAATATCGCGGAGGGGAGACCCAGTACTTC. Amino acids: CASSQYRGGETQYF.

This clone was recorded once. The chain combines TRBV6-5 with TRBJ1-5; 10 bases line up with TRBD1. Germline values: CDR1 MNHEY, CDR2 SVGAGI. The CDR3 totals 14 residues. The J segment lost 5 bases and the V segment lost 6 bases, leaving 4 bases of the junction unmatched. CDR3 protein: CASRDRGQDQPQHF. The CDR3 nucleotides read TGTGCCAGCAGAGACAGGGGGCAGGATCAGCCCCAGCATTTT.

The gene calls are TRBV7-9 and TRBJ1-1; D not certain. The CDR3 loop spans 12 amino acids. Per germline, CDR1 SEHNR and CDR2 FQNEAQ (reference sequence). Trimming shortened V by 0 bases and J by 11 bases, and 10 bases separated the two germline ends. CDR3 region: CASSLAPMRAFF. CDR3 in DNA: TGTGCCAGCAGCTTAGCCCCGATGCGCGCTTTCTTT.

The V and J genes are TRBV27 and TRBJ1-2, with D perhaps matching TRBD1 (5 bases). V was clipped by 5 bases and J by 5 bases, with 9 bases between them. CDR3 size: 12 residues. Germline lookup yields CDR1 MNHEY and CDR2 SMNVEV (reference sequence). CDR3 protein: CASSNQGYGYTF. For the CDR3, the DNA is TGTGCCAGCAGTAACCAGGGATATGGCTACACCTTC.

This sequence joins TRBV5-1 and TRBJ1-6; D is uncertain. V lost 1 base, J lost 10 bases, and 9 bases lay in between. CDR3 length equals 13 residues. In germline, CDR1 is SGHRS, CDR2 YFSETQ. The CDR3 DNA follows: TGCGCCAGCAGCTTGTCAAGGAGCTCACCCCTCCACTTT. Residues: CASSLSRSSPLHF.

The chain combines TRBV30 with TRBJ1-4, with TRBD1 matching 7 bases. The CDR3 covers 15 residues. V lost 0 bases, J lost 6 bases, and 7 bases stayed unmatched. Germline CDR1 is GTSNPN and CDR2 is SVGIG (reference sequence). The CDR3 loop is CAWSVPDRVYEKLFF. DNA of the CDR3: TGTGCCTGGAGTGTACCAGACAGGGTTTATGAAAAACTGTTTTTT.

This clone was observed a handful of times. This sequence joins TRBV30 and TRBJ1-6, with a tentative D call TRBD1 (5 bases). Germline values: CDR1 GTSNPN, CDR2 SVGIG (reference sequence). There are 14 residues in the CDR3. V lost 5 bases and J lost 6, with 14 bases in between. Here the CDR3 reads CAWSARGGNSPLHF. The CDR3 nucleotides are TGTGCCTGGTCCGCCCGGGGGGGTAATTCACCCCTCCACTTT.

The V gene is TRBV28, the J gene TRBJ2-3; TRBD2 might be the D (5 bases). The CDR3 runs 15 residues. V shed 5 bases and J shed 0 bases, with 12 bases lying between them. Germline values: CDR1 MDHEN, CDR2 SYDVKM. CDR3 amino acids: CASSGADLSTDTQYF. CDR3 DNA sequence: TGTGCCAGCAGTGGAGCGGATCTTAGCACAGATACGCAGTATTTT. Drawing the rest from reference TRBV28 and TRBJ2-3, the complete variable domain is DVKVTQSSRYLVKRTGEKVFLECVQDMDHENMFWYRQDPGLGLRLIYFSYDVKMKEKGDIPEGYSVSREKKERFSLILESASTNQTSMYLCASSGADLSTDTQYFGPGTRLTVL.

The chain couples TRBV6-1 to TRBJ2-2; D is possibly TRBD2 (6 bases). There are 14 residues in the CDR3. Trimming stripped 6 bases from V and 4 bases from J, with 12 bases between. Per germline, CDR1 MNHNS and CDR2 SASEGT. The CDR3 region has the DNA TGTGCCAGCAGGGGGGGACCGGTCACCGGGGAGCTGTTTTTT. Residues: CASRGGPVTGELFF.

The CDR3 sequence: CASGDRQPQHF. In DNA, the CDR3 is TGTGCCAGTGGTGACCGCCAGCCCCAGCATTTT. The chain combines TRBV19 with TRBJ1-5; D ambiguous. The CDR3 runs to 11 residues. Germline V gene lookup returns CDR1 LNHDA and CDR2 SQIVND (reference sequence). V lost 8 bases and J 7 bases, leaving 9 bases between the germline ends.